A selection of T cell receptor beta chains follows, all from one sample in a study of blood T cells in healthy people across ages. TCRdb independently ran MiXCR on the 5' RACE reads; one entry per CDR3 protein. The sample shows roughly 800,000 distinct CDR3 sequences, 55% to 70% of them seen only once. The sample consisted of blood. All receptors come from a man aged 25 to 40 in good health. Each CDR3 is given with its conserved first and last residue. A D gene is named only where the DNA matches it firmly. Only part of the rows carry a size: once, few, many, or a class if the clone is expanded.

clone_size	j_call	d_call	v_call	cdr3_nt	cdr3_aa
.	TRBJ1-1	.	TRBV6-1	TGTGCCAGCAGTGAAGGACAGGCGATGGGAGCTTTCTTT	CASSEGQAMGAFF
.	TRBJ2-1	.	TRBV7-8	TGTGCCAGCAGCTTAGCGACAGGTGCCTCGTGGAAAAATGAGCAGTTCTTC	CASSLATGASWKNEQFF
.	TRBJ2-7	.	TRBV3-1	TGTGCCAGCAGCCAAGATACGGGTTTCAGGACCCGCTCGAGCTACTACGAGCAGTACTTC	CASSQDTGFRTRSSYYEQYF
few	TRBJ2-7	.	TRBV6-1	TGTGCCAGCAAGTCTAGGGGGTCGAACTACGAGCAGTACTTC	CASKSRGSNYEQYF
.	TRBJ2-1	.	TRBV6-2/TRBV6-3	TGTGCCAGCAGTTATGGGCCCCTAGCGAGGCAGTTCTTC	CASSYGPLARQFF
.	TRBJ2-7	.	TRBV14	TGTGCCAGCGTCCACTTGGTTGGCGAGCAGTACTTC	CASVHLVGEQYF
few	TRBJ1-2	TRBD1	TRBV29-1	TGCAGCGTGGGGGACAGGAGCTATGGCTACACCTTC	CSVGDRSYGYTF
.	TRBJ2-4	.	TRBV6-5	TGTGCCAGCACCGCCAAAAACATTCAGTACTTC	CASTAKNIQYF
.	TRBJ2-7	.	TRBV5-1	TGCGCCAGCAGCTCGTGGATGGATTACGAGCAGTACTTC	CASSSWMDYEQYF
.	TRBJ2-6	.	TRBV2	TGTGCCAGCAGTCCATCTTTTGGCTCTGGGGCCAACGTCCTGACTTTC	CASSPSFGSGANVLTF
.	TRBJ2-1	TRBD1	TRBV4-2	TGTGCCAGCAGCCAAGGGGTCGGGACAGGGGGCCTGAATGAGCAGTTCTTC	CASSQGVGTGGLNEQFF
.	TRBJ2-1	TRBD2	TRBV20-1	TGCAGTGCTAGAGCCTTCGGGAGGGCCTACAATGAGCAGTTCTTC	CSARAFGRAYNEQFF
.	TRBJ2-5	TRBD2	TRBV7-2	TGTGCCAGCAGGTCGAGCGGGAAAGAGACCCAGTACTTC	CASRSSGKETQYF
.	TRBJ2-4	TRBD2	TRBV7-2	TGTGCCAGCAGCTTAGGAGCGGGAGTGGATGAGCAGTACTTC	CASSLGAGVDEQYF
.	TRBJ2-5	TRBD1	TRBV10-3	TGTGCCACACAGGGGGACCAAGAGACCCAGTACTTC	CATQGDQETQYF
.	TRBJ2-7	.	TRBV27	TGTGCCAGCAGTTTAAACAGTTTCCTAACCTACGAGCAGTACTTC	CASSLNSFLTYEQYF
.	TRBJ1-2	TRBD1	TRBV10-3	TGTGCCACGCGAGTCAGGGGGGCTAACTATGGCTACACCTTC	CATRVRGANYGYTF
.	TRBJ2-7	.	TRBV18	TGTGCCAGCCGCCTTGGGGACGAGCAGTACTTC	CASRLGDEQYF
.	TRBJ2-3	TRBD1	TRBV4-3	TGCGCCAGCAGCCAAGAGCTGGGGACAGGGAGCACAGATACGCAGTATTTT	CASSQELGTGSTDTQYF
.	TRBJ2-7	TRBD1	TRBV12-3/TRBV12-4	TGTGCCAGCGGCTCCCTCGAGGGGGCCTTCTCCTACGAGCAGTACTTC	CASGSLEGAFSYEQYF
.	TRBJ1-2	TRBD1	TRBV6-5	TGTGCCAGCAGTTACTCGACGGGACAGGGGCTTATCTACACCTTC	CASSYSTGQGLIYTF
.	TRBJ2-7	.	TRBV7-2	TGTGCCAGCAGCCCCTCGGGGATTACTTCCTACGAGCAGTACTTC	CASSPSGITSYEQYF
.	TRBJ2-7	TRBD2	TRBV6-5	TGTGCCAGCAGTTACGCGTTTCCAGCGGGAGGGCCTTCCGACGAGCAGTACTTC	CASSYAFPAGGPSDEQYF
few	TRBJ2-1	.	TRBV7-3	TGTGCCAGCAGCCCCAGGAGGTCTGCCAATGAGCAGTTCTTC	CASSPRRSANEQFF
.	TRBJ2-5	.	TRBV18	TGTGCCAGCTCACCAGAACGAGACAGACACCAAGAGACCCAGTACTTC	CASSPERDRHQETQYF
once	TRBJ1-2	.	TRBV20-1	TGCAGTGCTAGAGCCAGAAACTATGGCTACACCTTC	CSARARNYGYTF
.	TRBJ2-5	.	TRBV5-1	TGCGCCAGCAGCGGGGACAACTACCAAGAGACCCAGTACTTC	CASSGDNYQETQYF
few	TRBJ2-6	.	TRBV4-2	TGTGCCAGCAGCCAAGGACAGACTGGGGCCAACGTCCTGACTTTC	CASSQGQTGANVLTF
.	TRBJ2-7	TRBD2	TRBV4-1	TGCGCCAGCAGCCAAGGGACTAGCGGGGTATACGAGCAGTACTTC	CASSQGTSGVYEQYF
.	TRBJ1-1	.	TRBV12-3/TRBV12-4	TGTGCCAACAAGGCCGGGGGCACGAACACTGAAGCTTTCTTT	CANKAGGTNTEAFF
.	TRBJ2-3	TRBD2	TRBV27	TGTGCCAGCAGTTTACCTAGCGGGAGGGCCAGGGATACGCAGTATTTT	CASSLPSGRARDTQYF
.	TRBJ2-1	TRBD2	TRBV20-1	TGCAGTGCCAACCCGAGACTAGCGGGAAGGAATGAGCAGTTCTTC	CSANPRLAGRNEQFF
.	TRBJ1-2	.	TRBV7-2	TGTGCCAGCAGCTTAGATGGCAGGGGTCACGGCTACACCTTC	CASSLDGRGHGYTF
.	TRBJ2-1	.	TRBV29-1	TGCAGCGTTGAAGACTCCTACAATGAGCAGTTCTTC	CSVEDSYNEQFF
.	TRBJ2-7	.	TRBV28	TGTGCCACCCCGAAGCTTTGGGTCAAACTATCCTACGAGCAGTACTTC	CATPKLWVKLSYEQYF
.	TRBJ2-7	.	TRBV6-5	TGTGCCAGCAGCCTTCTATCAGGGGAGAAGTACTTC	CASSLLSGEKYF
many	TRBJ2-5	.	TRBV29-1	TGCAGCGTTGAGAGGGGTGAGACCCAGTACTTC	CSVERGETQYF
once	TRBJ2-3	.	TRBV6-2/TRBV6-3	TGTGCCAGCAAACAAGCAGATACGCAGTATTTT	CASKQADTQYF
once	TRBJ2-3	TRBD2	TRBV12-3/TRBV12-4	TGTGCCAGCAGCCCGCACCTTACTAGCGCGAGCACAGATACGCAGTATTTT	CASSPHLTSASTDTQYF
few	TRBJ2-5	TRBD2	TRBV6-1	TGTGCCAGCAGAGAAAGGACCTTCTCGGGGGGGACCCAGTACTTC	CASRERTFSGGTQYF
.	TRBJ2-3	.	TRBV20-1	TGCAGTGCTAGAGGGATTTTAGATACGCAGTATTTT	CSARGILDTQYF
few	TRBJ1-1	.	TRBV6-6	TGTGCCAGCAGTATGGCGGGGGAAACTGAAGCTTTCTTT	CASSMAGETEAFF
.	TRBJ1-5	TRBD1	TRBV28	TGTGCCAGCAGTGAGGACAGGGTAATCGTTCAGCCCCAGCATTTT	CASSEDRVIVQPQHF
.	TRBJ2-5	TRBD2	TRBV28	TGTGCCAGCAGACTAGCGGGAGAACAAGAGACCCAGTACTTC	CASRLAGEQETQYF
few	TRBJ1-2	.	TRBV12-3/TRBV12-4	TGTGCCAGCAGTTTCAGTGGAGAATATGGCTACACCTTC	CASSFSGEYGYTF